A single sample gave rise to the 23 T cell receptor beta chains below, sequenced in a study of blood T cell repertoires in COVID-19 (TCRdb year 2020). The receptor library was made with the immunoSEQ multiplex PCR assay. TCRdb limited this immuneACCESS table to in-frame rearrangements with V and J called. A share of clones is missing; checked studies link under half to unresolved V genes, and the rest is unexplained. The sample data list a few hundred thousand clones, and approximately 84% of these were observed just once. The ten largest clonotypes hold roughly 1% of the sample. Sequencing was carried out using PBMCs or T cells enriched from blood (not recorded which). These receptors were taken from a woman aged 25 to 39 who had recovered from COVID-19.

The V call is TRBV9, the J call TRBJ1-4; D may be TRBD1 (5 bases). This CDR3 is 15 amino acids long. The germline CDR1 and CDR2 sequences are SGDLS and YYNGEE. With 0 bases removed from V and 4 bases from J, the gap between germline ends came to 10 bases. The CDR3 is CASSVASGYNEKLFF. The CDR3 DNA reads TGTGCCAGCAGCGTAGCTTCAGGGTATAATGAAAAACTGTTTTTT.

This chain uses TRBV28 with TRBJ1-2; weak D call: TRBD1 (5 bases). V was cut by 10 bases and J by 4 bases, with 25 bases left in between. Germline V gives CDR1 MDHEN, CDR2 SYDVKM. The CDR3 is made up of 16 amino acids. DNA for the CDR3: TGTGCCACCGACTTTTTGGAGGGGCCGGGCGGCTATGGCTACACCTTC. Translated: CATDFLEGPGGYGYTF.

DNA for the CDR3: TGTGCCAGCAGATCCGAGACAGGGCTCGAGCAGTACTTC. It yields the protein CASRSETGLEQYF. This chain uses TRBV6-5 with TRBJ2-7, with 7 bases identical to TRBD1. The CDR3 is made up of 13 amino acids. The V and J ends lost 6 bases and 6 bases, in that order; junction bases with no gene match: 8. CDR1 MNHEY and CDR2 SVGAGI come from the germline V gene.

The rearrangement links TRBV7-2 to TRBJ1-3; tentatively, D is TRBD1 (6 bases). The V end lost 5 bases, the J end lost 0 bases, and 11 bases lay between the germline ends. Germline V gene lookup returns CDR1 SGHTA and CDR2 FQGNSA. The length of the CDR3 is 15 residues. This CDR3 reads CASSLQGRSGNTIYF. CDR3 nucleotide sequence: TGTGCCAGCAGCCTACAGGGCCGCTCTGGAAACACCATATATTTT.

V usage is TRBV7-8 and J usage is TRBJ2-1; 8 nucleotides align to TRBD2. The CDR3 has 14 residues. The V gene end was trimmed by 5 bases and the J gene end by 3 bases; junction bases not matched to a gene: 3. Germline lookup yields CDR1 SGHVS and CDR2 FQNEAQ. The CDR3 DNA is TGTGCCAGCAGCCAGCTAGCGGGCTACAATGAGCAGTTCTTC. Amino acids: CASSQLAGYNEQFF.

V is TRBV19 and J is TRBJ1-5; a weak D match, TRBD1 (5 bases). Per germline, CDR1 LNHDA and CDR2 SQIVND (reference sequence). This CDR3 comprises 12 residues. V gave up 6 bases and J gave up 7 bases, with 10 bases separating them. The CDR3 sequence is CASRLGGQPQHF. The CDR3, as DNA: TGTGCCAGTAGACTCGGGGGACAGCCCCAGCATTTT. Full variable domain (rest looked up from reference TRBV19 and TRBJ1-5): DGGITQSPKYLFRKEGQNVTLSCEQNLNHDAMYWYRQDPGQGLRLIYYSQIVNDFQKGDIAEGYSVSREKKESFPLTVTSAQKNPTAFYLCASRLGGQPQHFGDGTRLSIL.

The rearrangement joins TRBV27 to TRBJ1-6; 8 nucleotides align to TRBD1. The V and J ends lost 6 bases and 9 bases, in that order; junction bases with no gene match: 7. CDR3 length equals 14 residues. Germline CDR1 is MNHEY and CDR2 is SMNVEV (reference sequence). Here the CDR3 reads CASSYGQGISPLHF. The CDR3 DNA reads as TGTGCCAGCAGCTATGGACAGGGAATTTCACCCCTCCACTTT.

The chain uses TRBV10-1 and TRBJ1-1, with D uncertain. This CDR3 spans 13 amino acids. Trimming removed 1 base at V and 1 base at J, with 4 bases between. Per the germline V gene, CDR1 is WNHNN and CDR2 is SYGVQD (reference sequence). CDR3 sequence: CASSEWRNTEAFF. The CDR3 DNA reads TGCGCCAGCAGTGAGTGGAGGAACACTGAAGCTTTCTTT.

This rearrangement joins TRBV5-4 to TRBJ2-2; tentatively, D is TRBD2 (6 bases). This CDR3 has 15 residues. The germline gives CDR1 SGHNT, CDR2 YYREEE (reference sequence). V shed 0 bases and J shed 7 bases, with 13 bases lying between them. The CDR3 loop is CASSLAGEVSGELFF. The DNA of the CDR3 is TGTGCCAGCAGCTTGGCCGGGGAGGTGAGCGGGGAGCTGTTTTTT.

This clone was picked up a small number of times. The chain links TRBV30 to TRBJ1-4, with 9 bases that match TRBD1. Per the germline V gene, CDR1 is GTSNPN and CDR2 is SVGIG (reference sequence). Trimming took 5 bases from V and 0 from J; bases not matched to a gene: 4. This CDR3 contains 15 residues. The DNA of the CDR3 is TGTGCCTGGGACAGGGGGAGGACAACTAATGAAAAACTGTTTTTT. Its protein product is CAWDRGRTTNEKLFF.

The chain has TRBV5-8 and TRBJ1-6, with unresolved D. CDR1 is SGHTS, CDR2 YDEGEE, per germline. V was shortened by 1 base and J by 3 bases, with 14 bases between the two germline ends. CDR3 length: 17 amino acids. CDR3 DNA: TGTGCCAGCAGCTTGCTACAAGGAGCCAACTATAATTCACCCCTCCACTTT. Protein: CASSLLQGANYNSPLHF.

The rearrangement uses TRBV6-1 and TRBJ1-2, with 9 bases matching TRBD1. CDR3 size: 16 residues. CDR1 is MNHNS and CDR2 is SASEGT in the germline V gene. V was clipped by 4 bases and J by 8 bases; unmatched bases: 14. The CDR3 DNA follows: TGTGCCAGCAGTGCTTCGACCCCGGGACAGGGCTTGGGCTACACCTTC. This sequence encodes CASSASTPGQGLGYTF.

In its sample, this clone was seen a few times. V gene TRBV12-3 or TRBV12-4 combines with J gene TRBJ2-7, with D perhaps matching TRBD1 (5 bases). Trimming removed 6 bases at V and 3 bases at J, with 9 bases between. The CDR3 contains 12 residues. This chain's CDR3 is CASSGHSYEQYF. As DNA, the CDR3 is TGTGCCAGCAGCGGACACAGCTACGAGCAGTACTTC.

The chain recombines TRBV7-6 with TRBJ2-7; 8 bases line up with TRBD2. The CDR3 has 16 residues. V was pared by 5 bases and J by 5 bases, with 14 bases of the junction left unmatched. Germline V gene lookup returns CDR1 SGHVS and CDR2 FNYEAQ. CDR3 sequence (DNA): TGTGCCAGCAGCCCGAACCGGGGGGGGGTCGGCGACGAGCAGTACTTC. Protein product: CASSPNRGGVGDEQYF.

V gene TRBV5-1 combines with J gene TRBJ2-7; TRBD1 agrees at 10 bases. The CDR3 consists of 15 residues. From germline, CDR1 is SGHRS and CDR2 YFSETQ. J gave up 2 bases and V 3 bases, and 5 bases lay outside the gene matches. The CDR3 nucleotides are TGCGCCAGCAGCTCTGGACAGGGGGTTCCCTACGAGCAGTACTTC. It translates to CASSSGQGVPYEQYF.

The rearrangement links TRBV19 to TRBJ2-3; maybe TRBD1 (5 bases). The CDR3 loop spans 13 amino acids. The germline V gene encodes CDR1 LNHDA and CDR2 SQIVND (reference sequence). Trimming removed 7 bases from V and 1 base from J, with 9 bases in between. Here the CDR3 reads CASKTGGTDTQYF. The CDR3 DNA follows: TGTGCCAGTAAAACAGGAGGCACAGATACGCAGTATTTT.

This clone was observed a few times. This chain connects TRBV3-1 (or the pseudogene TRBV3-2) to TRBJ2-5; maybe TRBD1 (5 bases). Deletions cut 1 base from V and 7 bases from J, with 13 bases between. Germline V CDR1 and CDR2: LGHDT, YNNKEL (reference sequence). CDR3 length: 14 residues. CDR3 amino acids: CASSQVQGSGTQYF. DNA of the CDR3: TGTGCCAGCAGCCAAGTTCAGGGATCGGGGACCCAGTACTTC.

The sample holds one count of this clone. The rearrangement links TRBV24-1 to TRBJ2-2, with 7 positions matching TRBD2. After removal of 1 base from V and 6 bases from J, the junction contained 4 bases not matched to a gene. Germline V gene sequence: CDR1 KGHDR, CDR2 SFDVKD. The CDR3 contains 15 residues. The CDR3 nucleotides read TGTGCCACCAGTGATTTTGGCGGGGGTCCCGGGGAGCTGTTTTTT. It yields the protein CATSDFGGGPGELFF.

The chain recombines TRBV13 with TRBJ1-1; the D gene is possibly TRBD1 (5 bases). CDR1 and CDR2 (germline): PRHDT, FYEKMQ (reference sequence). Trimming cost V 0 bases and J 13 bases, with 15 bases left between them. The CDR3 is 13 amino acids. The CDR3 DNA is TGTGCCAGCAGCTTAGGTCAGGGAGGTATGGTTTTCTTT. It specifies CASSLGQGGMVFF.

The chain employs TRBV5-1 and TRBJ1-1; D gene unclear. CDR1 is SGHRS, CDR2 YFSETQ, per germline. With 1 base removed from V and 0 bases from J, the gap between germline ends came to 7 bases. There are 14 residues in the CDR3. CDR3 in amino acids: CASSLNRLNTEAFF. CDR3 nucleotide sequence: TGCGCCAGCAGCTTGAACAGATTGAACACTGAAGCTTTCTTT.

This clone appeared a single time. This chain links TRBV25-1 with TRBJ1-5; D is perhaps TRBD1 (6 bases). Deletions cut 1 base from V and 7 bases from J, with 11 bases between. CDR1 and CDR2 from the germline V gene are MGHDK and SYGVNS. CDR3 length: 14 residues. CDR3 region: CASSESGDQQPQHF. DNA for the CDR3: TGTGCCAGCAGTGAATCAGGGGATCAGCAGCCCCAGCATTTT. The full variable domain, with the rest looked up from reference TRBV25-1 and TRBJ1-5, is EADIYQTPRYLVIGTGKKITLECSQTMGHDKMYWYQQDPGMELHLIHYSYGVNSTEKGDLSSESTVSRIRTEHFPLTLESARPSHTSQYLCASSESGDQQPQHFGDGTRLSIL.

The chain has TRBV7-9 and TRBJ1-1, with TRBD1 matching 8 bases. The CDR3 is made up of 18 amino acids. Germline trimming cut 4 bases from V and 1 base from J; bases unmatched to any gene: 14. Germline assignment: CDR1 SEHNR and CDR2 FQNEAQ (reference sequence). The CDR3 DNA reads TGTGCCAGCAGCTCTGGATTGGGGACAGGTTCGGCGAACACTGAAGCTTTCTTT. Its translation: CASSSGLGTGSANTEAFF.

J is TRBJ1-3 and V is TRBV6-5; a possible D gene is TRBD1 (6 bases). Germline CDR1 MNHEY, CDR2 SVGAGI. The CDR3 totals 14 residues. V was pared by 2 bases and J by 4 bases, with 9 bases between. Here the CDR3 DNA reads TGTGCCAGCAGTTACCTGCAGGGGGGAAACACCATATATTTT. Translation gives CASSYLQGGNTIYF.